These 13 T cell receptor beta chains originate from one sample sequenced in a study of CD8+CD57+ T cells in acquired aplastic anemia. Genomic DNA served as template for TCR beta VDJ and CDR3 profiling. Each CDR3 protein is one row after TCRdb ran MiXCR on the reads. The sample holds a few hundred thousand distinct CDR3 sequences, 34% seen once. Sequenced material: sorted CD4+, CD8+, or CD8+CD57+ T cells (not recorded which) from PBMCs. These receptors came from a human donor in good health, serving as a control.

V usage is TRBV10-3 and J usage is TRBJ1-2, with D unresolved. Germline V gives CDR1 ENHRY, CDR2 SYGVKD. The CDR3 contains 10 residues. V shed 11 bases and J shed 12 bases, with 16 bases lying between them. The CDR3, as DNA: TGTGCCGTCTACAGTTACGGAAACACCTTC. It specifies CAVYSYGNTF.

This clonotype was observed a handful of times. J is TRBJ2-7 and V is TRBV7-8, with 8 bases aligning to TRBD1. The CDR3 contains 15 residues. The germline V gene has CDR1 SGHVS and CDR2 FQNEAQ. After removal of 7 bases from V and 6 bases from J, the junction contained 14 bases not matched to a gene. The CDR3 sequence is CASTPVGQGMTEQYF. The DNA for the CDR3 is TGTGCCAGCACCCCTGTAGGACAGGGTATGACCGAGCAGTACTTC.

In its sample, this clonotype was seen a few times. The CDR3 DNA follows: TGTGCCAGTCTCGTCAGGAATACAGATACGCAGTATTTT. It encodes CASLVRNTDTQYF. This sequence joins TRBV5-6 and TRBJ2-3; D gene unclear. This CDR3 has 13 residues. Germline lookup yields CDR1 SGHDT and CDR2 YYEEEE. Trimming shortened V by 8 bases and J by 3 bases, and 13 bases separated the two germline ends.

The table lists this clonotype with a few counts. This may be a read error, as it is one base from a much larger clone. V usage is TRBV11-2 and J usage is TRBJ2-1, with D possibly being TRBD1 (6 bases). The CDR3 runs to 17 residues. Germline lookup yields CDR1 SGHAT and CDR2 FQNNGV. CDR3 loop: CASSRAGVFASYSEQFF. CDR3 sequence (DNA): TGTGCCAGCAGCAGGGCAGGGGTGTTCGCGTCCTACAGTGAGCAGTTCTTC.

This clonotype was seen only a few times. The chain links TRBV6-1 to TRBJ1-5, with 8 positions matching TRBD1. With 5 bases clipped from V and 7 bases from J, the junction kept 4 bases outside the gene matches. CDR3 size: 13 residues. Germline V gene sequence: CDR1 MNHNS, CDR2 SASEGT. CDR3 in DNA: TGTGCCAGCAGTCGATCAGGGGGCCAGCCCCAGCATTTT. It yields the protein CASSRSGGQPQHF.

About this clonotype itself: Just one base apart from a much larger clone, this may be a read error. This chain links TRBV20-1 with TRBJ1-3; D is perhaps TRBD1 (5 bases). V lost 6 bases, J lost 8 bases, and 20 bases lay in between. The germline V gene encodes CDR1 DFQATT and CDR2 SNEGSKA (reference sequence). This CDR3 region has 14 residues. The CDR3 loop reads CSARDPLSGDTIYF. CDR3 nucleotide sequence: TGCAGTGCGAGGGACCCACTTTCGGGGGACACCATATATTTT.

The sample holds a few counts of this clonotype. The genes are TRBV5-1 and TRBJ2-1; D not resolved. The CDR3 loop spans 15 amino acids. The V end lost 4 bases, the J end lost 6 bases, and 17 bases lay between the germline ends. Germline CDR1 and CDR2: SGHRS and YFSETQ. The CDR3 sequence is CASSQLSQGLNEQFF. CDR3 nucleotide sequence: TGCGCCAGCAGCCAACTTAGCCAAGGTCTCAATGAGCAGTTCTTC.

A note on this clonotype: Possible read error: a much larger clone is one base away. The chain uses TRBV6-5 and TRBJ2-7; TRBD1 agrees at 7 bases. The V gene's germline CDR1 is MNHEY and CDR2 SVGAGI. V shed 4 bases and J 1 base; nucleotides not matched to a gene: 10. This CDR3 has 16 amino acids. The CDR3 here is CASSCNGQVSSYEQYF. The DNA of the CDR3 is TGTGCCAGCAGTTGCAATGGACAGGTCAGTTCCTACGAGCAGTACTTC.

This clonotype was seen many times. The chain couples TRBV5-1 to TRBJ2-7; 7 bases map to TRBD2. Looked up from germline, CDR1 is SGHRS and CDR2 is YFSETQ. This CDR3 region has 14 residues. J lost 0 bases, V lost 4 bases, and 4 bases had no gene match. The CDR3 loop reads CASSLTSASYEQYF. The CDR3 DNA reads as TGCGCCAGCAGCCTAACTAGCGCCTCCTACGAGCAGTACTTC.

The chain couples TRBV7-9 to TRBJ1-1, with D tentatively TRBD1 (5 bases). Germline CDR1 and CDR2: SEHNR and FQNEAQ (reference sequence). V shed 5 bases and J shed 6 bases, with 10 bases lying between them. This CDR3 spans 12 amino acids. Written as DNA, the CDR3 is TGTGCCAGCAGCCGGGGGGACGCTGAAGCTTTCTTT. Protein: CASSRGDAEAFF.

This clonotype appeared many times. V gene TRBV7-8 combines with J gene TRBJ1-1; D is ambiguous. The germline V gene has CDR1 SGHVS and CDR2 FQNEAQ. This CDR3 is 12 amino acids long. Trimming removed 5 bases from V and 2 bases from J, with 6 bases in between. Here the CDR3 reads CASSPTNTEAFF. Here the CDR3 DNA reads TGTGCCAGCAGCCCGACAAACACTGAAGCTTTCTTT.

This clonotype showed up many times. The V and J genes are TRBV2 and TRBJ1-3; D is uncertain. The CDR3 length is 15 residues. V gave up 7 bases and J gave up 0 bases, with 13 bases separating them. Germline loops: CDR1 SNHLY, CDR2 FYNNEI. The CDR3 coding sequence is TGTGCCAGCACCTTACCGGGTCACTCTGGAAACACCATATATTTT. Translation: CASTLPGHSGNTIYF.

This clonotype has only a few counts. The chain has TRBV6-5 and TRBJ1-1, with D unresolved. Germline V lookup: CDR1 MNHEY, CDR2 SVGAGI. The CDR3 consists of 14 residues. V was cut by 2 bases and J by 2 bases, with 9 bases left in between. The CDR3, as DNA: TGTGCCAGCAGTTACGCTTGGGGAAACACTGAAGCTTTCTTT. This gives the protein CASSYAWGNTEAFF.